This entry features one T cell receptor (beta chain) sequence. Its antigen remains unknown. Each donor gave 9 to 10 milliliters of peripheral blood. This sample was included in a study of blood T cells in healthy people across ages. General observations from the study: The donors' CMV status was not determined, possibly confounding changes in expanded clonotypes.

PCR was performed a second time for roughly 7 to 12 cycles using a sample-barcoded 5' primer and a J-beta primer mix. TCRdb reprocessed the 5' RACE reads with MiXCR, giving one entry per CDR3 protein. The data show approximately 800,000 distinct CDR3 sequences, roughly 50% seen once. V shed 0 bases and J shed 3 bases, with 7 bases lying between them. CDR1 is MNHEY and CDR2 is SVGAGI in the germline V gene. The CDR3 has 14 amino acids. The chain couples TRBV6-5 to TRBJ2-3, with D unresolved. The receptor was isolated from a man between 35 and 55 years old in good health. Material: blood. CDR3 DNA: TGTGCCAGCAGTTACTCTCCGAGGACAGATACGCAGTATTTT. Its translation: CASSYSPRTDTQYF.